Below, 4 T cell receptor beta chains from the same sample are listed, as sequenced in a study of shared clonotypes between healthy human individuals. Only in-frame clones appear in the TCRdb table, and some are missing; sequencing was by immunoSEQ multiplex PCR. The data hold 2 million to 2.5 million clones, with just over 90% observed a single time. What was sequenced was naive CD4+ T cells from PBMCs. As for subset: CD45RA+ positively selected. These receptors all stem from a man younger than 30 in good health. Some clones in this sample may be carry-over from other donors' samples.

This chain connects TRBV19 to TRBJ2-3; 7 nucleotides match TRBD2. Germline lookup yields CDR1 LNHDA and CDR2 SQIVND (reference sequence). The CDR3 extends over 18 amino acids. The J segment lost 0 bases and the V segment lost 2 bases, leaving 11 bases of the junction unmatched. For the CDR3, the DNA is TGTGCCAGTAGTATAAGGTCCCTAGCGGATAGAAGCACAGATACGCAGTATTTT. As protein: CASSIRSLADRSTDTQYF.

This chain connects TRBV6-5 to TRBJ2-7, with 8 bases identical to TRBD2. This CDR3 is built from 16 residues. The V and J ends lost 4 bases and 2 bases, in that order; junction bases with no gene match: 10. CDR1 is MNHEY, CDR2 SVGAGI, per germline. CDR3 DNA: TGTGCCAGCAGTTCCCATACTAGCGGAATAACCTACGAGCAGTACTTC. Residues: CASSSHTSGITYEQYF.

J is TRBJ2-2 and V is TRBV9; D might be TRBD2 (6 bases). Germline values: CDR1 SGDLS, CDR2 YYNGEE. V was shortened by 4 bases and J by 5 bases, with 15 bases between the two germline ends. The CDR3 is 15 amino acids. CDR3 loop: CASSPFLRETGELFF. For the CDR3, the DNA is TGTGCCAGCAGCCCCTTTCTACGGGAGACCGGGGAGCTGTTTTTT.

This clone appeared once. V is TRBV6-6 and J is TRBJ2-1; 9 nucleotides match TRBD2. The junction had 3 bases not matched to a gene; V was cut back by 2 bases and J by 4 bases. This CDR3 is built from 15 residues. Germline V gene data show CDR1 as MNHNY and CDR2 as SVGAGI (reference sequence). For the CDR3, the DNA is TGTGCCAGCAGTTACGGCGGGAGGGGGTACAATGAGCAGTTCTTC. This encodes CASSYGGRGYNEQFF.